Following are 28 T cell receptor beta chains from one sample sequenced in a study of T-cell reconstitution after alpha-beta-depleted transplantation in children. For TCRbeta, the library was prepared with unique molecular identifiers. TCRdb reprocessed the PCR reads via MiXCR and lists one record per CDR3 protein. This sample has about 460,000 distinct CDR3 sequences, with around 12% found just once. The sample consisted of PBMCs from the stem cell graft donor, taken from the stem cell graft. The receptors stem from a human donor who donated a stem cell graft to a child with combined immunodeficiency.

This chain uses TRBV5-5 with TRBJ2-3, with 10 bases fitting TRBD2. With V trimmed by 4 bases and J by 6 bases, 8 bases remained unmatched. This CDR3 has 15 amino acids. Germline V gene data show CDR1 as SGHKS and CDR2 as YYEKEE (reference sequence). Here the CDR3 reads CASSTLAGVWDTQYF. In DNA form, the CDR3 reads TGTGCCAGCAGCACCCTAGCGGGAGTATGGGATACGCAGTATTTT. The variable domain in full, with the rest retrieved from reference TRBV5-5 and TRBJ2-3, is DAGVTQSPTHLIKTRGQQVTLRCSPISGHKSVSWYQQVLGQGPQFIFQYYEKEERGRGNFPDRFSARQFPNYSSELNVNALLLGDSALYLCASSTLAGVWDTQYFGPGTRLTVL.

The chain combines TRBV3-1 with TRBJ2-5, with 8 positions matching TRBD2. The length of the CDR3 is 16 residues. Germline CDR1 reads LGHDT; CDR2 reads YNNKEL (reference sequence). The V gene end was trimmed by 0 bases and the J gene end by 3 bases; junction bases not matched to a gene: 6. The CDR3 region is CASSQDPSGGEETQYF. Here the CDR3 DNA reads TGTGCCAGCAGCCAAGATCCCAGCGGGGGCGAAGAGACCCAGTACTTC.

In this sample, this clonotype turned up many times. The J gene is TRBJ1-5, the V gene TRBV6-2 or TRBV6-3, with no clear D. Germline V lookup: CDR1 MNHEY, CDR2 SVGEGT. V was clipped by 0 bases and J by 4 bases, with 19 bases between them. There are 18 residues in the CDR3. The CDR3 DNA is TGTGCCAGCAGTTACTCGGGAGACCAGCCCGCTTTAAATCAGCCCCAGCATTTT. This translates into CASSYSGDQPALNQPQHF.

J is TRBJ2-3 and V is TRBV30; tentative D call: TRBD2 (5 bases). The CDR3 has 13 amino acids. Trimming left V 8 bases short and J 3 bases short, with 15 bases between. Germline values: CDR1 GTSNPN, CDR2 SVGIG (reference sequence). CDR3 sequence: CARLTPGTDTQYF. The CDR3 DNA reads as TGTGCCCGGCTCACACCGGGGACAGATACGCAGTATTTT.

The chain employs TRBV20-1 and TRBJ2-7, with D tentatively TRBD2 (7 bases). Trimming removed 0 bases at V and 0 bases at J, with 12 bases between. Germline-derived CDR1 and CDR2 are DFQATT and SNEGSKA (reference sequence). This CDR3 has 15 residues. The CDR3 is CSAREGGGNSYEQYF. Here the CDR3 DNA reads TGCAGTGCTAGAGAGGGGGGGGGCAACTCCTACGAGCAGTACTTC.

J is TRBJ1-2 and V is TRBV7-9, with 9 bases lining up with TRBD1. The germline CDR1 and CDR2 sequences are SEHNR and FQNEAQ (reference sequence). V lost 1 base, J lost 8 bases, and 5 bases stayed unmatched. The CDR3 has 14 residues. CDR3 region: CASSLGQGGRGYTF. In DNA, the CDR3 is TGTGCCAGCAGCTTAGGACAGGGGGGTCGAGGCTACACCTTC. The whole variable domain, remainder taken from reference TRBV7-9 and TRBJ1-2, is DTGVSQNPRHKITKRGQNVTFRCDPISEHNRLYWYRQTLGQGPEFLTYFQNEAQLEKSRLLSDRFSAERPKGSFSTLEIQRTEQGDSAMYLCASSLGQGGRGYTFGSGTRLTVV.

This clonotype was seen many times. The chain couples TRBV29-1 to TRBJ2-1, with 8 bases fitting TRBD1. The CDR3 is 14 residues long. Germline loops: CDR1 SQVTM, CDR2 ANQGSEA. V shed 6 bases, J shed 8 bases, and the junction held 12 bases outside the gene matches. CDR3 in DNA: TGCAGCGTGGAGGACAGGGCCCGTCGCGATGAGCAGTTCTTC. It specifies CSVEDRARRDEQFF.

In this sample, this clonotype turned up a few times. The J gene is TRBJ2-5, the V gene TRBV27, with 10 bases identical to TRBD1. The V gene's germline CDR1 is MNHEY and CDR2 SMNVEV (reference sequence). The CDR3 loop spans 14 amino acids. The V gene end was trimmed by 6 bases and the J gene end by 5 bases; junction bases not matched to a gene: 6. The CDR3 spells CASRTGGAVETQYF. In DNA form, the CDR3 reads TGTGCCAGCAGGACAGGGGGCGCGGTGGAGACCCAGTACTTC.

This clonotype turned up a few times. The chain links TRBV4-1 to TRBJ2-3, with a weak D call TRBD1 (6 bases). The CDR3 loop spans 15 amino acids. Germline V gene sequence: CDR1 MGHRA, CDR2 YSYEKL. The V and J ends lost 2 bases and 6 bases respectively, with 15 bases between them. CDR3 DNA sequence: TGCGCCAGCAGCCAATACGACAGGCAGGGGGATACGCAGTATTTT. Residues: CASSQYDRQGDTQYF.

This clonotype showed up many times. This rearrangement joins TRBV7-3 to TRBJ2-1; no reliable D call. V shed 0 bases and J shed 4 bases, with 16 bases lying between them. The CDR3 consists of 17 residues. CDR1 and CDR2 (germline): SGHTA, FQGTGA. CDR3 sequence reads: CASSLTERRVPYNEQFF. The CDR3 DNA is TGTGCCAGCAGCTTAACCGAGAGACGCGTTCCGTACAATGAGCAGTTCTTC.

This clonotype was observed at least ten times. This chain links TRBV19 with TRBJ1-1, with a tentative D call TRBD1 (6 bases). There are 13 residues in the CDR3. CDR1 is LNHDA and CDR2 is SQIVND in the germline V gene (reference sequence). V lost 6 bases and J lost 6, with 14 bases in between. CDR3 in amino acids: CASREQGLAEAFF. The DNA for the CDR3 is TGTGCCAGTAGGGAACAGGGTTTGGCTGAAGCTTTCTTT.

The rearrangement links TRBV20-1 to TRBJ2-5, with 7 bases matching TRBD2. Germline CDR1 DFQATT, CDR2 SNEGSKA (reference sequence). Trimming took 2 bases from V and 4 from J; bases not matched to a gene: 10. This CDR3 is built from 15 residues. CDR3 DNA sequence: TGCAGTGCTAGACGGGAGGTTGGGAGTCGAGAGACCCAGTACTTC. It specifies CSARREVGSRETQYF.

This clonotype appeared many times. The CDR3 DNA reads TGTGCCAGCAGTTACAGACAGGGGTATTCACCCCTCCACTTT. This sequence encodes CASSYRQGYSPLHF. This chain links TRBV6-5 with TRBJ1-6; TRBD1 matches 8 bases. The CDR3 runs 14 residues. CDR1 and CDR2 (germline): MNHEY, SVGAGI. V shed 2 bases and J 8 bases; nucleotides not matched to a gene: 2.

The genes are TRBV9 and TRBJ2-7; no clear D. Germline V lookup: CDR1 SGDLS, CDR2 YYNGEE. The CDR3 covers 16 residues. V lost 0 bases and J lost 5, with 18 bases in between. CDR3 coding DNA: TGTGCCAGCAGCGTAGGGTCGAGCCACTTCTTGGACGAGCAGTACTTC. Amino acids: CASSVGSSHFLDEQYF.

The CDR3 DNA sequence: TGTGCCTGGAGGGACCTAGCGGGAGGATGGAATGAGCAGTTCTTC. Amino acid sequence: CAWRDLAGGWNEQFF. This chain connects TRBV30 to TRBJ2-1; 11 bases are shared with TRBD2. Trimming at V came to 3 bases and at J to 7 bases, leaving 8 bases not matched to a gene. The CDR3 runs to 15 residues. In germline, CDR1 is GTSNPN, CDR2 SVGIG (reference sequence). Based on the CDR3 plus reference TRBV30 and TRBJ2-1, the full variable domain is SQTIHQWPATLVQPVGSPLSLECTVEGTSNPNLYWYRQAAGRGLQLLFYSVGIGQISSEVPQNLSASRPQDRQFILSSKKLLLSDSGFYLCAWRDLAGGWNEQFFGPGTRLTVL.

The sample holds a few counts of this clonotype. V usage is TRBV20-1 and J usage is TRBJ1-6; 10 bases are a match to TRBD1. Germline CDR1 is DFQATT and CDR2 is SNEGSKA (reference sequence). Germline trimming cut 3 bases from V and 8 bases from J; bases unmatched to any gene: 4. This CDR3 is 14 amino acids long. CDR3 residues: CSASGTGEHSPLHF. Here the CDR3 DNA reads TGCAGTGCTAGCGGGACAGGGGAACATTCACCCCTCCACTTT.

This clonotype was recorded a few times. CDR3 sequence (DNA): TGCAGCGTCGCGGGACCTCCCGGTACCTACGAGCAGTACTTC. Translating it yields CSVAGPPGTYEQYF. This chain connects TRBV29-1 to TRBJ2-7; D possibly corresponds to TRBD2 (6 bases). Per the germline V gene, CDR1 is SQVTM and CDR2 is ANQGSEA. V dropped 6 bases and J dropped 2 bases, with 17 bases sitting between them. The CDR3 is 14 residues long.

The CDR3 is CASSEHGTEAFF. CDR3 nucleotide sequence: TGTGCCAGCAGTGAACACGGCACTGAAGCTTTCTTT. The chain couples TRBV6-1 to TRBJ1-1; no firm D call. The ends were cut back, 2 bases at V and 4 bases at J, with 5 bases in the middle. CDR3 length equals 12 residues. From germline, CDR1 is MNHNS and CDR2 SASEGT.

This clonotype was seen only a few times. Here the CDR3 reads CASSLEGGYTGELFF. The CDR3 DNA sequence: TGTGCCAGCAGTTTAGAGGGGGGGTACACCGGGGAGCTGTTTTTT. J is TRBJ2-2 and V is TRBV28, with D possibly matching TRBD2 (7 bases). Trimming took 2 bases from V and 3 from J, leaving 10 bases between them. The CDR3 is made up of 15 amino acids. Germline lookup yields CDR1 MDHEN and CDR2 SYDVKM.

This sequence joins TRBV25-1 and TRBJ1-1; no reliable D call. Deletions cut 4 bases from V and 5 bases from J, with 11 bases between. The CDR3 is 13 residues long. CDR1 is MGHDK and CDR2 is SYGVNS in the germline V gene. The CDR3, as DNA: TGTGCCAGCAGTGGAAGCGGGCGGACTGAAGCTTTCTTT. It codes for CASSGSGRTEAFF.

This clonotype showed up just once. This chain links TRBV2 with TRBJ1-5, with D possibly TRBD1 on 5 matching bases. The CDR3 is made up of 14 amino acids. Germline-derived CDR1 and CDR2 are SNHLY and FYNNEI. V was cut by 8 bases and J by 6 bases, with 17 bases left in between. The CDR3 nucleotides read TGTGCCAGCGGTGTTGGGGGGATTCCTCAGCCCCAGCATTTT. This sequence encodes CASGVGGIPQPQHF.

CDR3 amino acids: CAGGSGGANVLTF. The CDR3 bases are TGTGCCGGCGGCTCGGGTGGGGCCAACGTCCTGACTTTC. The chain uses TRBV12-3 or TRBV12-4 and TRBJ2-6; unclear D gene. The CDR3 consists of 13 residues. Deletions cut 11 bases from V and 3 bases from J, with 11 bases between.

This clonotype showed up just a few times. This rearrangement joins TRBV4-1 to TRBJ2-1; no firm D call. Trimming took off 1 base at V and 9 bases at J, with 13 bases between the two ends. CDR1 MGHRA and CDR2 YSYEKL come from the germline V gene. This CDR3 has 14 residues. Written as DNA, the CDR3 is TGCGCCAGCAGCCAAGTTATTCAAAGTGGTGAGCAGTTCTTC. Protein sequence: CASSQVIQSGEQFF.

This clonotype occurred a few times. The CDR3 coding sequence is TGTGCCAGCAGCGTACCTGAGGGTGCCCAGCATTTT. Amino acid sequence: CASSVPEGAQHF. The V gene is TRBV12-3 or TRBV12-4, the J gene TRBJ1-5; D gene unclear. CDR3 length: 12 amino acids. V was trimmed by 6 bases and J by 11 bases, leaving 14 bases between them.

The chain employs TRBV30 and TRBJ2-7; the D is unclear. Germline V lookup: CDR1 GTSNPN, CDR2 SVGIG (reference sequence). The length of the CDR3 is 13 residues. Between the trimmed V and J ends, which lost 5 bases and 3 bases, there was a span of 14 bases. The DNA of the CDR3 is TGTGCCTGGCGCCATACCGGCTACTACGAGCAGTACTTC. Amino acids: CAWRHTGYYEQYF.

This clonotype was recorded many times. J is TRBJ2-1 and V is TRBV29-1; D gene uncertain. From germline, CDR1 is SQVTM and CDR2 ANQGSEA. The V end was cut by 1 base, the J end by 6 bases, with 10 bases between. CDR3 length: 13 residues. Here the CDR3 reads CSVEVTWRNEQFF. CDR3 DNA sequence: TGCAGCGTTGAAGTTACATGGCGCAATGAGCAGTTCTTC.

In its sample, this clonotype was seen many times. V and J are TRBV12-3 or TRBV12-4 and TRBJ1-2, with D unresolved. CDR3 length: 11 residues. V gave up 6 bases and J gave up 1 base, with 3 bases separating them. The CDR3 region is CASRSNYGYTF. CDR3 coding DNA: TGTGCCAGCAGAAGTAACTATGGCTACACCTTC.

This chain uses TRBV12-3 or TRBV12-4 with TRBJ2-3; the D gene is possibly TRBD1 (5 bases). The CDR3 consists of 13 residues. V lost 3 bases and J lost 4, with 8 bases in between. CDR3 amino acids: CASSLGPPDTQYF. CDR3 coding DNA: TGTGCCAGCAGTTTGGGGCCCCCAGATACGCAGTATTTT.